This TCR beta chain was identified during a study of blood T cell repertoires in COVID-19. About the research overall: The origin of the acute and convalescent COVID-19 samples was the United States, Italy and Spain. PBMCs, B-cell-depleted T cells, or T cells were the source of the cDNA or gDNA that made up the material.

As handled by the study authors: Quantification of nucleated cells was approximated via reference gene primer amplification. The assay was immunoSEQ multiplex PCR, and TCRdb's table has in-frame clones only and misses some. Clone size and V and J calls were adopted from that table, with D and trimming inferred from the DNA. The sample consists of around 69,000 clones, nearly 90% of them appearing once. The CDR3 covers 13 residues. V lost 5 bases and J lost 10, with 17 bases in between. Germline lookup yields CDR1 MDHEN and CDR2 SYDVKM. This receptor was obtained from a woman aged 45-65 years with active COVID-19. The sequencing sample was made of peripheral blood. The chain carries TRBV28 and TRBJ1-1, with D possibly TRBD1 on 5 matching bases. Here the CDR3 reads CASSPRGEVSAFF. For the CDR3, the DNA is TGTGCCAGCAGTCCCCGGGGGGAGGTCTCAGCTTTCTTT. The entire variable domain, with the rest obtained from reference TRBV28 and TRBJ1-1, is as follows: DVKVTQSSRYLVKRTGEKVFLECVQDMDHENMFWYRQDPGLGLRLIYFSYDVKMKEKGDIPEGYSVSREKKERFSLILESASTNQTSMYLCASSPRGEVSAFFGQGTRLTVV.